These 23 T cell receptor beta chains were all obtained from the same sample, sequenced in a study of molecular identifiers for immune sequencing clone quantification. TCRdb redid the calling of the PCR reads with MiXCR, one entry per CDR3 protein. The repertoire includes about 640,000 distinct CDR3 sequences, about 20% of them detected once, and 0.85% sits in the top ten. Input material: naive CD8+ T cells from blood, with Jurkat cell RNA spiked in. The subset here: FACS-sorted CD8+CD4-CCR7+CD45RA+ naive T cells. These receptors were taken from a human donor in good health. Some libraries in this study had Jurkat cell RNA spiked in.

On this clonotype itself: Possible read error: a much larger clone is one base away. The rearrangement joins TRBV7-9 to TRBJ2-1; D gene ambiguous. This CDR3 spans 17 amino acids. From germline, CDR1 is SEHNR and CDR2 FQNEAQ (reference sequence). DNA for the CDR3: TGTGCCGGCAGCTTGGTACCCGGAACCCTCTTCTACAATGAGCAGTTCTTC. It codes for CAGSLVPGTLFYNEQFF.

This clonotype was seen more than once but under ten times. The chain has TRBV20-1 and TRBJ2-5, with D maybe TRBD1 (5 bases). The CDR3 extends over 13 amino acids. Trimming shortened V by 4 bases and J by 1 base, and 10 bases separated the two germline ends. The germline V gene encodes CDR1 DFQATT and CDR2 SNEGSKA (reference sequence). CDR3 DNA: TGCAGTGCTAAAAGACAGTTCCAAGAGACCCAGTACTTC. It specifies CSAKRQFQETQYF.

This clonotype was picked up many times. This rearrangement joins TRBV30 to TRBJ1-1, with D tentatively TRBD1 (5 bases). The CDR3 consists of 15 residues. Germline CDR1 and CDR2: GTSNPN and SVGIG (reference sequence). The V end was cut by 8 bases, the J end by 4 bases, with 23 bases between. CDR3 coding DNA: TGTGCCGGAACCGGGACCGCAGGATGGAGCACTGAAGCTTTCTTT. Amino acid sequence: CAGTGTAGWSTEAFF. Looking up the rest from reference TRBV30 and TRBJ1-1 gives the full variable domain: SQTIHQWPATLVQPVGSPLSLECTVEGTSNPNLYWYRQAAGRGLQLLFYSVGIGQISSEVPQNLSASRPQDRQFILSSKKLLLSDSGFYLCAGTGTAGWSTEAFFGQGTRLTVV.

In its sample, this clonotype was seen many times. The chain couples TRBV28 to TRBJ2-3; a possible D gene is TRBD1 (5 bases). Germline V gene data show CDR1 as MDHEN and CDR2 as SYDVKM. V was trimmed by 3 bases and J by 2 bases, leaving 9 bases between them. The CDR3 contains 14 residues. CDR3 nucleotide sequence: TGTGCCAGCAGTTTGGTCAGGGTCACAGATACGCAGTATTTT. Translation gives CASSLVRVTDTQYF.

This clonotype was seen ten or more times. The V call is TRBV27, the J call TRBJ2-3; TRBD2 aligns across 8 bases. Trimming at V came to 6 bases and at J to 1 base, leaving 9 bases not matched to a gene. The CDR3 length is 16 residues. Per the germline V gene, CDR1 is MNHEY and CDR2 is SMNVEV (reference sequence). The CDR3 bases are TGTGCCAGCAGCTCCGGGACTAGTCTCGGCACAGATACGCAGTATTTT. It encodes CASSSGTSLGTDTQYF.

Details on this clonotype: A much larger clone differs by one base, so this may be a read error. The DNA for the CDR3 is TGTGCCAGCAGCCGACTCGAGGGGACTAGCGGGGTCGAGCAGTACTTC. It yields the protein CASSRLEGTSGVEQYF. V is TRBV7-9 and J is TRBJ2-7; TRBD2 aligns across 13 bases. Germline values: CDR1 SEHNR, CDR2 FQNEAQ (reference sequence). The trim removed 5 bases at V and 6 bases at J, leaving 10 bases unmatched. The CDR3 is 16 residues long. The full variable domain, its missing parts supplied by reference TRBV7-9 and TRBJ2-7, is DTGVSQNPRHKITKRGQNVTFRCDPISEHNRLYWYRQTLGQGPEFLTYFQNEAQLEKSRLLSDRFSAERPKGSFSTLEIQRTEQGDSAMYLCASSRLEGTSGVEQYFGPGTRLTVT.

Concerning this clonotype itself: Given a much more abundant clone one base away, this may be a read error. The chain combines TRBV19 with TRBJ1-1, with D perhaps matching TRBD1 (5 bases). This CDR3 region has 16 residues. V was pared by 5 bases and J by 1 base, with 17 bases between. Germline V gene data show CDR1 as LNHDA and CDR2 as SQIVND (reference sequence). The CDR3 region has the DNA TGTGCCAGTAGTGCTACAGGAACGAATCCGAACACTGAAGCTTTCTTT. This gives the protein CASSATGTNPNTEAFF.

This chain connects TRBV27 to TRBJ1-2; D gene unclear. The germline gives CDR1 MNHEY, CDR2 SMNVEV (reference sequence). With 4 bases removed from V and 2 bases from J, the gap between germline ends came to 8 bases. The CDR3 covers 13 residues. The CDR3 protein is CASSSDQNYGYTF. The CDR3 coding sequence is TGTGCCAGCAGTTCTGACCAGAACTATGGCTACACCTTC.

This clonotype has only a few counts. V usage is TRBV27 and J usage is TRBJ2-2; the match to TRBD2 covers 11 bases. V lost 5 bases to trimming and J lost 6 bases; unmatched junction nucleotides: 11. Germline-derived CDR1 and CDR2 are MNHEY and SMNVEV (reference sequence). The CDR3 covers 17 residues. The DNA for the CDR3 is TGTGCCAGCAGTCCAATGCAGACTAGCGGGGACGCCGGGGAGCTGTTTTTT. Its protein product is CASSPMQTSGDAGELFF.

Comments on this clonotype: A much larger clone lies a single base off, so this may be a read error. The chain couples TRBV14 to TRBJ1-1, with D possibly matching TRBD1 (6 bases). The CDR3 is made up of 15 amino acids. Germline loops: CDR1 SGHDN, CDR2 FVKESK. CDR3 amino acids: CASSQVSGADTGAFF. DNA for the CDR3: TGTGCCAGCAGCCAAGTATCAGGGGCGGACACTGGAGCTTTCTTT.

The sample holds one count of this clonotype. A single base separates this from a much larger clone, so it may be a read error. The chain recombines TRBV7-9 with TRBJ1-2; D not resolved. This CDR3 is 15 amino acids long. The germline gives CDR1 SEHNR, CDR2 FQNEAQ (reference sequence). The ends were cut back, 4 bases at V and 5 bases at J, with 17 bases in the middle. DNA of the CDR3: TGTGCCAGCAGCTCCGGACGGGGATCGGGATATGGCTACACCTTC. This gives the protein CASSSGRGSGYGYTF.

Notes on this clonotype: Compared with germline, one end of the junction differs, possibly owing to a read error. This rearrangement joins TRBV27 to TRBJ2-1, with 11 bases fitting TRBD2. This CDR3 is built from 22 residues. Looked up from germline, CDR1 is MNHEY and CDR2 is SMNVEV (reference sequence). CDR3 protein: CARSLFAGGPGQGLAAYNEQFF. The CDR3 DNA reads as TGTGCCCGCAGTTTATTTGCGGGGGGTCCAGGGCAGGGACTAGCGGCCTACAATGAGCAGTTCTTC.

This clonotype was counted at least ten times. The CDR3 DNA reads as TGTGCCAGCAGCTACGCCGACAGGGCTGATTCACCCCTCCACTTT. Its translation: CASSYADRADSPLHF. The chain carries TRBV7-6 and TRBJ1-6; 7 positions match TRBD1. CDR1 and CDR2 (germline): SGHVS, FNYEAQ. The ends lost 4 bases at V and 8 bases at J; junction bases unmatched: 8. The CDR3 is 15 residues long.

There are many counts of this clonotype. The chain links TRBV11-2 to TRBJ2-5, with 9 bases identical to TRBD2. The CDR3 loop spans 14 amino acids. J was trimmed by 5 bases and V by 5 bases; bases with no gene match: 6. Germline V CDR1 and CDR2: SGHAT, FQNNGV. CDR3 nucleotide sequence: TGTGCCAGCAGCCGCGGGGGGGCAATTGAGACCCAGTACTTC. Translated: CASSRGGAIETQYF. The full variable domain, its missing parts supplied by reference TRBV11-2 and TRBJ2-5, is EAGVAQSPRYKIIEKRQSVAFWCNPISGHATLYWYQQILGQGPKLLIQFQNNGVVDDSQLPKDRFSAERLKGVDSTLKIQPAKLEDSAVYLCASSRGGAIETQYFGPGTRLLVL.

This clonotype was observed at least ten times. This chain joins TRBV19 and TRBJ1-1, with D perhaps matching TRBD1 (5 bases). The CDR3 covers 13 residues. The V gene lost 3 bases and the J gene lost 3 bases, with 8 bases spanning the gap. Germline-derived CDR1 and CDR2 are LNHDA and SQIVND (reference sequence). CDR3 protein: CASSIIGDTEAFF. Written as DNA, the CDR3 is TGTGCCAGTAGTATTATAGGGGACACTGAAGCTTTCTTT.

This clonotype has a count of ten or more. This rearrangement joins TRBV28 to TRBJ2-2; D is tentatively TRBD1 or TRBD2 (6 bases each). Germline loops: CDR1 MDHEN, CDR2 SYDVKM. The CDR3 has 15 amino acids. V lost 6 bases and J 6 bases, leaving 17 bases between the germline ends. Here the CDR3 reads CASSHRGVKAGELFF. CDR3 coding DNA: TGTGCCAGCAGCCATAGGGGGGTAAAGGCCGGGGAGCTGTTTTTT.

The chain joins TRBV2 to TRBJ2-1; maybe TRBD1 (5 bases). Trimming pared 3 bases from V and 6 bases from J, leaving 9 bases between. The germline CDR1 and CDR2 sequences are SNHLY and FYNNEI. The CDR3 totals 13 residues. The CDR3 DNA reads TGTGCCAGCAGTGAGTCTAGGGGCAATGAGCAGTTCTTC. As protein: CASSESRGNEQFF.

This clonotype was observed at least ten times. The V call is TRBV7-2, the J call TRBJ2-3, with 8 positions matching TRBD1. Germline assignment: CDR1 SGHTA and CDR2 FQGNSA. CDR3 size: 16 residues. With V trimmed by 5 bases and J by 2 bases, 9 bases remained unmatched. The CDR3 nucleotides are TGTGCCAGCAGCCCAGGACAGGGCGGACACACAGATACGCAGTATTTT. Its translation: CASSPGQGGHTDTQYF.

Comment on this clonotype: Just one base apart from a much larger clone, this may be a read error. The genes are TRBV10-3 and TRBJ2-7, with D possibly being TRBD1 (6 bases). Per the germline V gene, CDR1 is ENHRY and CDR2 is SYGVKD. CDR3 length: 14 amino acids. This CDR3 reads CAISESNRVYEQHF. CDR3 bases: TGTGCCATCAGTGAGTCGAACAGGGTCTACGAGCAGCACTTC.

Comments on this clonotype: Given a much more abundant clone one base away, this may be a read error. The J gene is TRBJ2-1, the V gene TRBV25-1; D uncertain. The length of the CDR3 is 12 residues. Germline V gene lookup returns CDR1 MGHDK and CDR2 SYGVNS. The chain's CDR3 is CASGIGLRERFF. DNA for the CDR3: TGTGCCAGCGGTATTGGGCTAAGAGAGCGGTTCTTC.

This clonotype appeared many times. The chain has TRBV20-1 and TRBJ2-1; no clear D. Germline values: CDR1 DFQATT, CDR2 SNEGSKA (reference sequence). The CDR3 extends over 14 amino acids. V was trimmed by 0 bases and J by 9 bases, leaving 15 bases between them. CDR3 loop: CSARDLTTVGEQFF. The CDR3 nucleotides read TGCAGTGCTAGAGATCTGACAACCGTCGGTGAGCAGTTCTTC.

This clonotype was recorded many times. V and J are TRBV30 and TRBJ1-1, with TRBD1 as a possible D gene (5 bases). Germline CDR1 GTSNPN, CDR2 SVGIG (reference sequence). With 4 bases removed from V and 4 bases from J, the gap between germline ends came to 10 bases. This CDR3 spans 12 amino acids. Here the CDR3 DNA reads TGTGCCTGGAATCTCCAGGGCACTGAAGCTTTCTTT. Residues: CAWNLQGTEAFF.

The chain's CDR3 is CSVESTGGRSGEQFF. CDR3 bases: TGCAGCGTTGAGTCGACAGGGGGACGCAGTGGTGAGCAGTTCTTC. J is TRBJ2-1 and V is TRBV29-1, with 9 positions matching TRBD1. The J segment lost 9 bases and the V segment lost 3 bases, leaving 12 bases of the junction unmatched. The CDR3 loop spans 15 amino acids. Germline CDR1 SQVTM, CDR2 ANQGSEA.